One and the same sample provided the 2 T cell receptor beta chains below, sequenced in a study of T and B cells in COVID-19 patients. Multiplex PCR with BIOMED2 TRB-A/B primer pools amplified TRB rearrangements. TCRdb called the multiplex PCR reads again in MiXCR, with one record for every CDR3 protein. The sample has roughly 4,800 distinct CDR3 sequences, about 20% seen once. From blood, about 240-550 ng of genomic DNA served as TRB template. Sequenced sample: blood. The receptors stem from a human donor with active COVID-19.

Sample share makes this clonotype medium-sized. The chain recombines TRBV15 with TRBJ2-5, with D possibly being TRBD2 (5 bases). The germline gives CDR1 LNHNV, CDR2 YYDKDF (reference sequence). This CDR3 has 15 amino acids. Trimming cost V 5 bases and J 4 bases, with 17 bases left between them. The CDR3 protein is CATSLLMRAGETQYF. CDR3 DNA: TGTGCCACCAGCCTCCTAATGAGGGCTGGAGAGACCCAGTACTTC.

The V and J genes are TRBV11-2 and TRBJ2-2; TRBD1 matches 8 bases. The CDR3 has 18 residues. CDR1 and CDR2 (germline): SGHAT, FQNNGV. The V and J ends lost 2 bases and 0 bases, in that order; junction bases with no gene match: 8. In DNA form, the CDR3 reads TGTGCCAGCAGCTTATTCGTCAGGGGGCAGGCGAACACCGGGGAGCTGTTTTTT. Amino acids: CASSLFVRGQANTGELFF.